Each of the 28 T cell receptor beta chains below was sequenced from the same sample in a study of T-cell reconstitution after alpha-beta-depleted transplantation in children (dated by TCRdb to the mid-2010s). Receptors were amplified or captured by PCR. For sequencing, an Illumina HiSeq 2500 was employed. TCR library preparation used molecular barcoding, with unique molecular identifiers applied to normalize quantification of the TCRbeta repertoire. The public sequencing data were trimmed at Q25 with fastp and processed into clonotypes with MiXCR by TCRdb, which kept only in-frame beta chains. Duplicate CDR3 protein sequences are folded into a single record with the most common DNA and genes. This sample lists approximately 400,000 distinct CDR3 sequences; 11% were detected once. Nearly 5.5% of the sample is held by the ten biggest clonotypes. The specimen was PBMCs from the stem cell graft donor, collected from the stem cell graft. The receptors shown here come from a human donor who donated a stem cell graft to a child with acute myeloid leukemia.

This chain joins TRBV7-2 and TRBJ2-2; the D is unclear. The CDR3 has 12 amino acids. Trimming left V 3 bases short and J 8 bases short, with 7 bases between. Germline loops: CDR1 SGHTA, CDR2 FQGNSA. CDR3 bases: TGTGCCAGCAGCTTTTGGAAAGGGGAGCTGTTTTTT. Translation: CASSFWKGELFF.

This chain connects TRBV10-2 to TRBJ1-1; 8 nucleotides agree with TRBD1. Germline lookup yields CDR1 WSHSY and CDR2 SAAADI. The CDR3 contains 12 residues. After removal of 0 bases from V and 11 bases from J, the junction contained 2 bases not matched to a gene. This CDR3 reads CASSESTGDAFF. CDR3 nucleotides: TGCGCCAGCAGTGAGTCGACAGGGGACGCTTTCTTT.

This clonotype was detected ten times or more. The chain links TRBV12-3 or TRBV12-4 to TRBJ2-3; TRBD2 agrees at 7 bases. V lost 6 bases, J lost 0 bases, and 3 bases stayed unmatched. This CDR3 contains 14 residues. CDR3 sequence reads: CASRGGTSTDTQYF. For the CDR3, the DNA is TGTGCCAGCAGGGGGGGGACTAGCACAGATACGCAGTATTTT.

This chain uses TRBV20-1 with TRBJ2-1, with no clear D. The CDR3 spans 16 residues. Looked up from germline, CDR1 is DFQATT and CDR2 is SNEGSKA (reference sequence). V was shortened by 0 bases and J by 0 bases, with 12 bases between the two germline ends. The CDR3 region is CSARDLAPSSYNEQFF. CDR3 in DNA: TGCAGTGCTAGAGATTTGGCGCCTAGCTCCTACAATGAGCAGTTCTTC.

Notes on this clonotype: This may arise from a read error, as a much more abundant clone is one base away. CDR3 loop: CASSPRGSHEHFF. Here the CDR3 DNA reads TGTGCCAGCTCCCCCAGGGGTAGCCATGAGCACTTCTTC. J is TRBJ2-1 and V is TRBV18, with D perhaps TRBD1 (6 bases). CDR1 and CDR2 from the germline V gene are KGHSH and LQKENI. This CDR3 spans 13 amino acids.

This clonotype was observed at least ten times. The rearrangement links TRBV9 to TRBJ1-3; possibly TRBD1 for D (5 bases). Germline values: CDR1 SGDLS, CDR2 YYNGEE. This CDR3 has 15 residues. Between the trimmed V and J ends, which lost 3 bases and 0 bases, there was a span of 10 bases. CDR3 nucleotide sequence: TGTGCCAGCAGCGACACAGGTTACTCTGGAAACACCATATATTTT. As protein: CASSDTGYSGNTIYF.

The V gene is TRBV5-1, the J gene TRBJ2-3, with TRBD1 identical over 12 bases. The CDR3 is made up of 18 amino acids. Per germline, CDR1 SGHRS and CDR2 YFSETQ. The J segment lost 5 bases and the V segment lost 0 bases, leaving 10 bases of the junction unmatched. The DNA for the CDR3 is TGCGCCAGCAGCTTGGACGGATGGGGACAGGGGGCGCGAGATACGCAGTATTTT. Its translation is CASSLDGWGQGARDTQYF.

At least ten counts were recorded for this clonotype. The CDR3 nucleotides are TGTGCCATCAGTGCAGGGACGGACAATGAGCAGTTCTTC. Protein product: CAISAGTDNEQFF. J is TRBJ2-1 and V is TRBV10-3; either TRBD1 or TRBD2 may supply D (5 bases each). Trimming removed 4 bases at V and 5 bases at J, with 9 bases between. Germline V CDR1 and CDR2: ENHRY, SYGVKD. The CDR3 totals 13 residues.

This rearrangement joins TRBV29-1 to TRBJ2-1, with D possibly TRBD1 on 5 matching bases. This CDR3 is built from 13 residues. Germline V gives CDR1 SQVTM, CDR2 ANQGSEA. V lost 4 bases, J lost 8 bases, and 15 bases lay in between. CDR3 nucleotides: TGCAGCGTTGGCAGGGTGTCGGGCGATGAGCAGTTCTTC. It encodes CSVGRVSGDEQFF.

A few counts support this clonotype. The chain links TRBV6-5 to TRBJ2-7; D gene ambiguous. The germline V and J ends were trimmed by 0 bases and 0 bases, with 12 bases remaining between them. Germline V lookup: CDR1 MNHEY, CDR2 SVGAGI. The CDR3 runs to 16 residues. The CDR3 DNA reads TGTGCCAGCAGTTACTCGATACAGCCGTTCTCCTACGAGCAGTACTTC. It translates to CASSYSIQPFSYEQYF.

The genes are TRBV27 and TRBJ2-2; D is possibly TRBD1 (6 bases). The CDR3 length is 15 residues. In germline, CDR1 is MNHEY, CDR2 SMNVEV (reference sequence). V lost 2 bases and J 6 bases, leaving 13 bases between the germline ends. CDR3 coding DNA: TGTGCCAGCAGTTTAGTCGGCAGGGGTCCCGGGGAGCTGTTTTTT. Translated: CASSLVGRGPGELFF.

This clonotype was seen more than once but under ten times. The chain uses TRBV20-1 and TRBJ1-1; 9 bases agree with TRBD1. Germline V gene data show CDR1 as DFQATT and CDR2 as SNEGSKA (reference sequence). The junction had 12 bases not matched to a gene; V was cut back by 7 bases and J by 0 bases. CDR3 length: 16 residues. The CDR3 region has the DNA TGCAGTGTCGTAAGAACAGGGGGCGGACTGAACACTGAAGCTTTCTTT. Translated: CSVVRTGGGLNTEAFF.

V and J are TRBV27 and TRBJ1-2; 9 bases match TRBD1. V shed 5 bases and J 8 bases; nucleotides not matched to a gene: 6. Germline assignment: CDR1 MNHEY and CDR2 SMNVEV (reference sequence). CDR3 length: 13 residues. CDR3 sequence: CASSLGQGWGYTF. The CDR3 DNA reads as TGTGCCAGCAGTCTGGGACAGGGTTGGGGCTACACCTTC.

The V call is TRBV6-1, the J call TRBJ2-7; unclear D gene. Germline V lookup: CDR1 MNHNS, CDR2 SASEGT. CDR3 length: 14 residues. Trimming took 6 bases from V and 2 from J, leaving 14 bases between them. For the CDR3, the DNA is TGTGCCAGCAGAGCCTACAGACCTCCCTACGAGCAGTACTTC. This encodes CASRAYRPPYEQYF.

V gene TRBV7-9 combines with J gene TRBJ2-5, with 11 positions matching TRBD1. The length of the CDR3 is 15 residues. CDR1 SEHNR and CDR2 FQNEAQ come from the germline V gene (reference sequence). J lost 4 bases, V lost 4 bases, and 5 bases had no gene match. The CDR3 DNA is TGTGCCAGCAGCTCGGGACAGGGGGGTTTAGAGACCCAGTACTTC. This sequence encodes CASSSGQGGLETQYF.

This clonotype occurred many times. The genes are TRBV4-1 and TRBJ2-1; D unclear. This CDR3 region has 13 residues. V was shortened by 3 bases and J by 8 bases, with 11 bases between the two germline ends. Germline CDR1 MGHRA, CDR2 YSYEKL. CDR3 nucleotides: TGCGCCAGCAGCCACTTCCCCTGGGATGAGCAGTTCTTC. Amino acids: CASSHFPWDEQFF.

The CDR3 reads CSLAGDQETQYF. The CDR3 region has the DNA TGCAGCTTAGCGGGGGACCAAGAGACCCAGTACTTC. V is TRBV29-1 and J is TRBJ2-5; 9 bases map to TRBD2. This CDR3 contains 12 residues. The germline V gene has CDR1 SQVTM and CDR2 ANQGSEA. Trimming took 8 bases from V and 0 from J; bases not matched to a gene: 1.

Notes on this clonotype: At one end, the junction sequence differs from germline, possibly due to a read error. V usage is TRBV7-9 and J usage is TRBJ2-1, with 9 nucleotides matching TRBD1. CDR3 length: 15 residues. Germline lookup yields CDR1 SEHNR and CDR2 FQNEAQ (reference sequence). For the CDR3, the DNA is TGTGCCAGCAGCCTTGGGACAGGGTCCTACAATCAGCAGTTCTTC. Encoded protein: CASSLGTGSYNQQFF. Full variable domain (missing parts from reference TRBV7-9 and TRBJ2-1): DTGVSQNPRHKITKRGQNVTFRCDPISEHNRLYWYRQTLGQGPEFLTYFQNEAQLEKSRLLSDRFSAERPKGSFSTLEIQRTEQGDSAMYLCASSLGTGSYNQQFFGPGTRLTVL.

The table lists this clonotype with many counts. V is TRBV7-9 and J is TRBJ2-7; D is undetermined. The CDR3 runs 12 residues. V was clipped by 3 bases and J by 0 bases, with 3 bases between them. CDR1 and CDR2 (germline): SEHNR, FQNEAQ (reference sequence). The CDR3 coding sequence is TGTGCCAGCAGCTTCCTCTCCTACGAGCAGTACTTC. Amino acids: CASSFLSYEQYF. Based on the CDR3 plus reference TRBV7-9 and TRBJ2-7, the full variable domain is DTGVSQNPRHKITKRGQNVTFRCDPISEHNRLYWYRQTLGQGPEFLTYFQNEAQLEKSRLLSDRFSAERPKGSFSTLEIQRTEQGDSAMYLCASSFLSYEQYFGPGTRLTVT.

This clonotype has a count of ten or more. V usage is TRBV4-3 and J usage is TRBJ1-3; D remains unclear. The germline V and J ends were trimmed by 0 bases and 7 bases, with 10 bases remaining between them. Germline CDR1 and CDR2: LGHNA and YSLEER. There are 14 residues in the CDR3. The CDR3 sequence: CASSQEVIMNTIYF. The CDR3 DNA is TGCGCCAGCAGCCAAGAGGTTATCATGAACACCATATATTTT.

This clonotype was detected many times. This chain connects TRBV20-1 to TRBJ1-4; D unclear. From germline, CDR1 is DFQATT and CDR2 SNEGSKA (reference sequence). V was clipped by 3 bases and J by 8 bases, with 13 bases between them. The CDR3 extends over 13 amino acids. The CDR3 is CSASIRMGEKLFF. CDR3 coding DNA: TGCAGTGCTAGCATCCGTATGGGGGAAAAACTGTTTTTT.

The rearrangement links TRBV7-6 to TRBJ2-2; no reliable D call. V lost 6 bases, J lost 1 base, and 9 bases lay in between. This CDR3 spans 14 amino acids. The V gene's germline CDR1 is SGHVS and CDR2 FNYEAQ. CDR3 bases: TGTGCCAGCAGACGAGACGGGAACACCGGGGAGCTGTTTTTT. This sequence encodes CASRRDGNTGELFF.

This clonotype was recorded at least ten times. This chain uses TRBV18 with TRBJ2-1; the D is unclear. V dropped 1 base and J dropped 7 bases, with 17 bases sitting between them. In germline, CDR1 is KGHSH, CDR2 LQKENI. This CDR3 spans 16 amino acids. CDR3 coding DNA: TGTGCCAGCTCACCACGGGTCAGTACATCGTCGAATGAGCAGTTCTTC. Translation gives CASSPRVSTSSNEQFF.

In its sample, this clonotype was seen a few times. This chain links TRBV15 with TRBJ1-1; D is possibly TRBD1 (5 bases). V was pared by 6 bases and J by 7 bases, with 9 bases between. CDR1 and CDR2 (germline): LNHNV, YYDKDF (reference sequence). This CDR3 contains 11 residues. DNA of the CDR3: TGTGCCACCAGATGGGGGTTTGAAGCTTTCTTT. Translation gives CATRWGFEAFF.

The genes are TRBV20-1 and TRBJ2-3; D ambiguous. V lost 1 base to trimming and J lost 2 bases, with 7 bases between them. This CDR3 comprises 13 residues. Germline CDR1 reads DFQATT; CDR2 reads SNEGSKA (reference sequence). The chain's CDR3 is CSARGTSTDTQYF. The CDR3 nucleotides read TGCAGTGCTAGAGGGACCTCCACAGATACGCAGTATTTT.

Ten or more counts support this clonotype. The V gene is TRBV10-3, the J gene TRBJ2-4; 7 positions match TRBD2. V trimming: 4 bases; J trimming: 8 bases; junction bases outside the gene matches: 5. The V gene's germline CDR1 is ENHRY and CDR2 SYGVKD. CDR3 size: 13 residues. The chain's CDR3 is CAISAAGEDIQYF. In nucleotides, the CDR3 is TGTGCCATCAGTGCCGCGGGGGAGGACATTCAGTACTTC.

The sample holds a few counts of this clonotype. The rearrangement links TRBV6-1 to TRBJ2-2, with no clear D. V was cut by 5 bases and J by 0 bases, with 10 bases left in between. The germline gives CDR1 MNHNS, CDR2 SASEGT. The CDR3 is made up of 15 amino acids. The DNA for the CDR3 is TGTGCCAGCAGTCTCAATAACCCGAACACCGGGGAGCTGTTTTTT. It encodes CASSLNNPNTGELFF.

This chain links TRBV6-5 with TRBJ2-5; 7 positions match TRBD1. Trimming removed 2 bases from V and 5 bases from J; junction bases left unmatched: 5. Germline CDR1 and CDR2: MNHEY and SVGAGI. The CDR3 is 14 amino acids. In nucleotides, the CDR3 is TGTGCCAGCAGTTACGCCGACAGGGTCGAGACCCAGTACTTC. Protein: CASSYADRVETQYF.